A single sample is the source of the 20 T cell receptor beta chains below, sequenced in a study of neurological immune-mediated disorders (dated by TCRdb to the late 2010s). The protocol used for the library was 5' RACE. The sequencer listed for this sample is Illumina HiSeq 2500. Using fastp at Q25 and MiXCR, TCRdb reprocessed the public reads and kept productive beta chains. CDR3 protein sequences are deduplicated, and each keeps its most common genes and DNA. This sample gives 50,000 to 55,000 distinct CDR3 sequences in total; less than 4% of them show up just once. 5% to 7% of the sample belongs to the ten largest clones. The sequencing sample was made of PBMCs. These TCRs come from a man aged 55 to 70 with multiple sclerosis.

Ten or more counts support this clonotype. V usage is TRBV12-3 or TRBV12-4 and J usage is TRBJ1-5; a weak D match, TRBD1 (6 bases). The CDR3 length is 14 residues. The V gene lost 3 bases and the J gene lost 7 bases, with 13 bases spanning the gap. The CDR3 loop is CASSFDAGVQPQHF. The CDR3 nucleotides read TGTGCCAGCAGTTTTGATGCAGGGGTCCAGCCCCAGCATTTT.

This clonotype was seen repeatedly, ten times or more. V is TRBV7-2 and J is TRBJ2-3, with 9 bases that match TRBD2. Germline V lookup: CDR1 SGHTA, CDR2 FQGNSA. J lost 6 bases, V lost 2 bases, and 12 bases had no gene match. This CDR3 is 17 amino acids long. CDR3 DNA sequence: TGTGCCAGCAGCTTAATTAGGCGGGAGGGCCGGTCTGATACGCAGTATTTT. It encodes CASSLIRREGRSDTQYF.

In this sample, this clonotype turned up a few times. The chain is built from TRBV29-1 and TRBJ2-3, with D hard to call. CDR3 length equals 11 residues. In germline, CDR1 is SQVTM, CDR2 ANQGSEA. Trimming shortened V by 6 bases and J by 0 bases, and 4 bases separated the two germline ends. The CDR3 loop is CSVDSTDTQYF. For the CDR3, the DNA is TGCAGCGTGGACAGCACAGATACGCAGTATTTT.

This clonotype was detected ten times or more. This chain connects TRBV5-5 to TRBJ2-2; unclear D gene. CDR3 length equals 16 residues. Trimming pared 4 bases from V and 0 bases from J, leaving 13 bases between. Looked up from germline, CDR1 is SGHKS and CDR2 is YYEKEE (reference sequence). CDR3: CASSPRRYANTGELFF. The CDR3 DNA reads as TGTGCCAGCAGCCCTCGACGGTACGCGAACACCGGGGAGCTGTTTTTT.

This clonotype was counted ten times or more. V gene TRBV20-1 combines with J gene TRBJ2-1; perhaps TRBD2 as D (5 bases). The V gene's germline CDR1 is DFQATT and CDR2 SNEGSKA (reference sequence). CDR3 length equals 11 residues. Deletions cut 0 bases from V and 10 bases from J, with 7 bases between. CDR3 in DNA: TGCAGTGCTAGAGATCGAGGGGAGCAGTTCTTC. Translating gives CSARDRGEQFF.

This chain uses TRBV5-1 with TRBJ2-7; 9 bases map to TRBD2. This CDR3 comprises 14 residues. The germline gives CDR1 SGHRS, CDR2 YFSETQ. V shed 4 bases, J shed 3 bases, and the junction held 5 bases outside the gene matches. The CDR3 protein is CASSLQTSGYEQYF. The DNA of the CDR3 is TGCGCCAGCAGCCTCCAGACTAGCGGCTACGAGCAGTACTTC.

This clonotype occurred many times. J is TRBJ2-1 and V is TRBV12-3 or TRBV12-4; TRBD1 or TRBD2 may be the D gene (5 bases each). V was shortened by 3 bases and J by 0 bases, with 12 bases between the two germline ends. CDR3 length equals 16 residues. As DNA, the CDR3 is TGTGCCAGCAGTTTTGTGAGGGGAAGCTCCTACAATGAGCAGTTCTTC. Translating gives CASSFVRGSSYNEQFF.

This clonotype has at least ten counts. The V gene is TRBV6-5, the J gene TRBJ1-1; D is ambiguous. This CDR3 has 13 residues. Germline CDR1 reads MNHEY; CDR2 reads SVGAGI. Deletions cut 10 bases from V and 1 base from J, with 13 bases between. DNA of the CDR3: TGTGCCACCGGCGAAGGAGGGAACACTGAAGCTTTCTTT. Its protein is CATGEGGNTEAFF.

This clonotype has at least ten counts. The CDR3 here is CASIGDREKLFF. DNA of the CDR3: TGTGCCAGCATCGGAGACAGGGAAAAACTGTTTTTT. The rearrangement joins TRBV2 to TRBJ1-4, with D perhaps TRBD1 (6 bases). Trimming removed 7 bases from V and 8 bases from J, with 11 bases in between. CDR1 and CDR2 from the germline V gene are SNHLY and FYNNEI. The CDR3 is made up of 12 amino acids.

At least ten counts were recorded for this clonotype. The gene calls are TRBV7-2 and TRBJ2-2; the D gene is possibly TRBD1 (5 bases). Germline-derived CDR1 and CDR2 are SGHTA and FQGNSA. The CDR3 has 15 residues. Trimming left V 3 bases short and J 1 base short, with 9 bases between. CDR3 sequence (DNA): TGTGCCAGCAGCTTCAGAAGGGGGAACACCGGGGAGCTGTTTTTT. Its translation: CASSFRRGNTGELFF.

This clonotype was observed many times. The chain carries TRBV12-3 or TRBV12-4 and TRBJ1-3, with D uncertain. The CDR3 has 16 amino acids. V lost 1 base, J lost 2 bases, and 12 bases lay in between. CDR3 residues: CASSLVFGSTGNTIYF. CDR3 in DNA: TGTGCCAGCAGTTTAGTTTTTGGTTCTACTGGAAACACCATATATTTT.

This clonotype was recorded many times. The chain recombines TRBV20-1 with TRBJ2-3, with D possibly TRBD1 on 5 matching bases. The CDR3 loop spans 15 amino acids. The V and J ends lost 4 bases and 7 bases respectively, with 21 bases between them. The germline V gene encodes CDR1 DFQATT and CDR2 SNEGSKA (reference sequence). For the CDR3, the DNA is TGCAGTGCTAAGGCTCTAGGGGTTTCATCCAATACGCAGTATTTT. Amino acid sequence: CSAKALGVSSNTQYF.

This clonotype was seen ten or more times. V is TRBV7-2 and J is TRBJ2-7; 8 bases match TRBD1. The CDR3 contains 17 residues. The trim removed 2 bases at V and 2 bases at J, leaving 11 bases unmatched. Germline V gene data show CDR1 as SGHTA and CDR2 as FQGNSA. CDR3 coding DNA: TGTGCCAGCAGCTTACCTGGACAGGGAATAGGGGCCTACGAGCAGTACTTC. Its translation is CASSLPGQGIGAYEQYF.

This clonotype was picked up many times. The J gene is TRBJ2-7, the V gene TRBV20-1, with 9 bases matching TRBD1. This CDR3 contains 14 residues. Trimming at V came to 6 bases and at J to 4 bases, leaving 10 bases not matched to a gene. CDR1 and CDR2 (germline): DFQATT, SNEGSKA (reference sequence). The CDR3: CSALKTGGRYEQYF. The CDR3 DNA is TGCAGTGCCTTAAAGACAGGGGGGCGATACGAGCAGTACTTC.

The chain links TRBV7-9 to TRBJ1-5; D remains unclear. The V end was cut by 1 base, the J end by 0 bases, with 10 bases between. This CDR3 region has 16 residues. The germline V gene has CDR1 SEHNR and CDR2 FQNEAQ (reference sequence). CDR3 region: CASSLVGSYSNQPQHF. Here the CDR3 DNA reads TGTGCCAGCAGCTTAGTGGGCAGCTATAGCAATCAGCCCCAGCATTTT.

This clonotype was seen ten or more times. The gene calls are TRBV5-6 and TRBJ2-5; D unclear. The germline V and J ends were trimmed by 4 bases and 0 bases, with 7 bases remaining between them. CDR3 size: 13 residues. Germline V gives CDR1 SGHDT, CDR2 YYEEEE. The CDR3 is CASSGVNQETQYF. CDR3 DNA sequence: TGTGCCAGCAGCGGGGTCAACCAAGAGACCCAGTACTTC.

This clonotype showed up many times. The chain joins TRBV27 to TRBJ1-6, with a weak D call TRBD1 (6 bases). The CDR3 length is 17 residues. Trimming took off 2 bases at V and 4 bases at J, with 15 bases between the two ends. Germline lookup yields CDR1 MNHEY and CDR2 SMNVEV (reference sequence). CDR3 DNA: TGTGCCAGCAGTTTAACCCAACAGGGAATTTATAATTCACCCCTCCACTTT. Protein: CASSLTQQGIYNSPLHF.

The V and J genes are TRBV29-1 and TRBJ2-7; TRBD1 agrees at 8 bases. The CDR3 has 14 residues. V shed 6 bases and J 10 bases; nucleotides not matched to a gene: 17. Germline V gene sequence: CDR1 SQVTM, CDR2 ANQGSEA. CDR3 amino acids: CSVGTGTGPEEQYF. The CDR3 bases are TGCAGCGTGGGGACCGGGACAGGCCCGGAAGAACAGTACTTC.

This clonotype was observed many times. V usage is TRBV5-1 and J usage is TRBJ2-1; TRBD2 agrees at 8 bases. Germline loops: CDR1 SGHRS, CDR2 YFSETQ. This CDR3 contains 18 residues. The ends lost 3 bases at V and 0 bases at J; junction bases unmatched: 11. CDR3 loop: CASSSRTSGPYSYNEQFF. CDR3 bases: TGCGCCAGCAGCTCCCGTACTAGCGGCCCATACTCCTACAATGAGCAGTTCTTC.

This clonotype has a count of ten or more. A junction boundary mismatches the germline segment, possibly from a read error. The genes are TRBV5-6 and TRBJ2-5; D might be TRBD1 or TRBD2, each matching 5 bases. CDR1 is SGHDT, CDR2 YYEEEE, per germline. CDR3 length equals 12 residues. The CDR3 reads CASSRDAEAQYF. The CDR3 region has the DNA TGTGCCAGCAGCCGGGACGCAGAGGCCCAGTACTTC. Drawing the rest from reference TRBV5-6 and TRBJ2-5, the complete variable domain is DAGVTQSPTHLIKTRGQQVTLRCSPKSGHDTVSWYQQALGQGPQFIFQYYEEEERQRGNFPDRFSGHQFPNYSSELNVNALLLGDSALYLCASSRDAEAQYFGPGTRLLVL.